The T cell receptor beta chain under discussion was sequenced for a study of cytomegalovirus exposure and HLA in healthy donors. Study in general: Among over 350 genotyped donors, roughly 80% fell in the Caucasian-associated ancestry cluster.

General study points: A later analysis showed HLA-associated TCR beta chains outstripping equally common others in clonal expansion. Rare TCR sequences dominated, though some public TCRs recurred in many donors.

Per germline, CDR1 SGHRS and CDR2 YFSETQ. The CDR3 loop spans 19 amino acids. As concerns this clone: Antigen: not known.

There were likely unrecorded immune exposures, though donors were nominally healthy when sampled. Researchers ran the PCR with 60 Vbeta and 13 Jbeta primers. Clones were sequenced by immunoSEQ multiplex PCR, and TCRdb holds only the in-frame ones, with some missing. The sample yields 200,000 to 250,000 clones, about 82% seen once. The V call is TRBV5-1, the J call TRBJ2-5; 10 bases align to TRBD1. Judging by the DNA end, TRBJ2-7 fits better; the J call may be wrong. Sequences were obtained from PBMCs. This clonotype was sampled from a man younger than 40 in good health and CMV-seronegative. In DNA, the CDR3 is TGCGCCAGCAGCTTGGCCTTTAGGGATTGGGGACAGGGGTTCTACGAGCAGTACTTC. This translates into CASSLAFRDWGQGFYEQYF.